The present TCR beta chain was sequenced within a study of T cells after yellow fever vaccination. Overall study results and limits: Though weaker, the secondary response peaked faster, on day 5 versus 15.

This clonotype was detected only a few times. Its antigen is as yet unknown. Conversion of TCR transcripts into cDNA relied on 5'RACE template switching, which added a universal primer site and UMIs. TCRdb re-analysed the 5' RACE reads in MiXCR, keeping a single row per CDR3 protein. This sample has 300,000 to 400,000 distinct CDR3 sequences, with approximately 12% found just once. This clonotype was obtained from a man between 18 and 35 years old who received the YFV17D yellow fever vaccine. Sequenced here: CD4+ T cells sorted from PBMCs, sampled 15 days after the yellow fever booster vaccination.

The CDR3 coding sequence is TGCGCCAGCAGCGCGGGGACAAGGAGCATGAACACTGAAGCTTTCTTT. The encoded protein is CASSAGTRSMNTEAFF. This chain connects TRBV5-1 to TRBJ1-1; perhaps TRBD1 as D (6 bases). The CDR3 runs to 16 residues. Germline V lookup: CDR1 SGHRS, CDR2 YFSETQ. The V end lost 4 bases, the J end lost 0 bases, and 16 bases lay between the germline ends.